The following is a TCR beta chain sequence with its context. Its specificity is not known. Trimming cost V 4 bases and J 1 base, with 15 bases left between them. The CDR3 has 16 residues. Germline CDR1 and CDR2: KGHDR and SFDVKD. This entry comes from a study of Graves' ophthalmopathy and Graves' hyperthyroidism. Overall study results and limits: Blood also held most thyroid clonotypes expanded above 0.001 frequency.

CDR3 regions of TCR beta were amplified from RNA transcripts. Following a first-round RT-PCR that used HTBI primers, a second-round multiplex PCR was carried out. TCRdb reanalysed the multiplex PCR reads using MiXCR and keeps one entry per CDR3 protein. The sample lists 150,000 to 200,000 distinct CDR3 sequences, roughly two fifths occurring once. This chain joins TRBV24-1 and TRBJ2-5; D gene ambiguous. The TCR was taken from a man under 40 with Graves' ophthalmopathy. The specimen was peripheral blood. In nucleotides, the CDR3 is TGTGCCACCAGTGAACCCCGGCCACGAGGCCAAGAGACCCAGTACTTC. Translating gives CATSEPRPRGQETQYF.